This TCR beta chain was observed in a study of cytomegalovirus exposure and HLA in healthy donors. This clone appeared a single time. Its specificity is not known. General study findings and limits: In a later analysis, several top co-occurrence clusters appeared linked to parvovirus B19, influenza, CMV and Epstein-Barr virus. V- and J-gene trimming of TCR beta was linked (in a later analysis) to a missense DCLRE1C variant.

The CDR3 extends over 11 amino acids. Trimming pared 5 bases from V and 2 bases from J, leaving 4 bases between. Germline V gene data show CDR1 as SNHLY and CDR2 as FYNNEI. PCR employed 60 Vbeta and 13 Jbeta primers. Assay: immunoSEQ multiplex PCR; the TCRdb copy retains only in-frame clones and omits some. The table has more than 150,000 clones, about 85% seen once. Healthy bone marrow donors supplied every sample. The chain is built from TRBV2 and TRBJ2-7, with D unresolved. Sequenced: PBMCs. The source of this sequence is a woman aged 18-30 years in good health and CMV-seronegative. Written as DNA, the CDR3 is TGTGCCAGCAGTACTACCTACGAGCAGTACTTC. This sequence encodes CASSTTYEQYF.